Listed below are T cell receptor beta chains from one sample, sequenced in a study of blood T cell repertoires in COVID-19. This table comes from immunoSEQ multiplex PCR, and its TCRdb copy is limited to in-frame clones, with some not included. The sample comprises under 100,000 clones, about four fifths of which are singletons, and 8% to 13% rests with the top ten. The sequencing input was peripheral blood. Receptor source: a man in his sixties with acute or convalescent COVID-19. Each CDR3 is given with its conserved first and last residue. The order of the fields is J gene, V gene, D gene, clone size, CDR3 DNA, CDR3 protein. The D gene is left open where the match is weak. Only part of the rows carry a size: once, few, many, or a class if the clone is expanded.

>TRBJ1-2|TRBV18|NA|NA
TGTGCCAGCTCACCTAATAAGGGGGATGGCTACACCTTC
CASSPNKGDGYTF
>TRBJ1-2|TRBV6-6|TRBD1|once
TGTGCCAGCAGTCCTACAGGGGGCGGCGGCTATGGCTACACCTTC
CASSPTGGGGYGYTF
>TRBJ1-1|TRBV10-1|NA|NA
TGCGCCAGCGTTGGGGGGGGATTGAACACTGAAGCTTTCTTT
CASVGGGLNTEAFF
>TRBJ2-1|TRBV11-3|NA|NA
TGTGCCAGCAGCCAAGAGATCTACAATGAGCAGTTCTTC
CASSQEIYNEQFF
>TRBJ2-7|TRBV7-9|NA|NA
TGTGCCAGCAGTCAAAGCTCCGGGTACGAGCAGTACTTC
CASSQSSGYEQYF
>TRBJ2-1|TRBV5-1|TRBD2|NA
TGCGCCAGCAGCCTGAGTAGCGGGAGGGTTAGTTCGAATGAGCAGTTCTTC
CASSLSSGRVSSNEQFF
>TRBJ2-3|TRBV19|NA|few
TGTGCCAGTAGTCTTAGGACAGTCACAGATACGCAGTATTTT
CASSLRTVTDTQYF
>TRBJ1-1|TRBV6-2/TRBV6-3|NA|once
TGTGCCAGCAGTTCCGTTTTCCCCGCTGAAGCTTTCTTT
CASSSVFPAEAFF
>TRBJ2-3|TRBV4-2|NA|NA
TGTGCCAGCAGCCAAGGCTTCGGGTACACAGATACGCAGTATTTT
CASSQGFGYTDTQYF
>TRBJ1-6|TRBV7-2|NA|NA
TGTGCCAGCAGCTTACAGGGGCCCCTTAATTCACCCCTCCACTTT
CASSLQGPLNSPLHF
>TRBJ2-1|TRBV6-5|NA|NA
TGTGCCAGCAATGGCGGTAATTACAATGAGCAGTTCTTC
CASNGGNYNEQFF
>TRBJ2-5|TRBV11-2|TRBD2|few
TGTGCCAGCAGCTCGTCGGGACTAGCGGGAAACAAAGAGACCCAGTACTTC
CASSSSGLAGNKETQYF
>TRBJ2-1|TRBV6-1|TRBD2|once
TGTGCCAGCAGTGATCCTCCGGGACTAGCGGGGTTAGGGGAGCAGTTCTTC
CASSDPPGLAGLGEQFF
>TRBJ1-4|TRBV19|TRBD1|NA
TGTGCCAGTACCTACCCGGGGACAGGAGATGAAAAACTGTTTTTT
CASTYPGTGDEKLFF